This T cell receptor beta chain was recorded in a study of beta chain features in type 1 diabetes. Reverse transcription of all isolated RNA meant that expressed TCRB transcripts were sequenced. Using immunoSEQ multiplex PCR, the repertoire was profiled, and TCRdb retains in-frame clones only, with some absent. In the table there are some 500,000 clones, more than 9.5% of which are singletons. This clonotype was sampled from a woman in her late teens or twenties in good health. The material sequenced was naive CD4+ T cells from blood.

The CDR3 here is CASRRPAGGPVVDTQYF. In DNA, the CDR3 is TGTGCCAGCAGGAGACCAGCGGGAGGGCCTGTTGTAGATACGCAGTATTTT. J is TRBJ2-3 and V is TRBV7-2; TRBD2 agrees at 10 bases. The ends lost 6 bases at V and 5 bases at J; junction bases unmatched: 14. The CDR3 is 17 amino acids. Germline V gives CDR1 SGHTA, CDR2 FQGNSA.